These 6 T cell receptor beta chains were sequenced from one sample in a study of blood T cell repertoires in COVID-19. TCRdb's table, derived via immunoSEQ multiplex PCR, lists solely in-frame clones and lacks some. The sample contains about 220,000 clones, 82% of which appear only once. The sequencing sample was made of peripheral blood. These receptors were obtained from a woman at least 80 years old with acute or convalescent COVID-19.

The chain combines TRBV6-6 with TRBJ1-1; D is ambiguous. Germline CDR1 is MNHNY and CDR2 is SVGAGI (reference sequence). V was shortened by 0 bases and J by 5 bases, with 10 bases between the two germline ends. This CDR3 region has 14 residues. In nucleotides, the CDR3 is TGTGCCAGCAGTTACTCTGAGGTGCGAACTGAAGCTTTCTTT. As protein: CASSYSEVRTEAFF.

This clone was found once. The chain has TRBV18 and TRBJ1-3; D unresolved. This CDR3 region has 12 residues. Germline V lookup: CDR1 KGHSH, CDR2 LQKENI. Trimming took 0 bases from V and 7 from J, leaving 4 bases between them. CDR3 nucleotide sequence: TGTGCCAGCTCACCACCCTCGAACACCATATATTTT. Its translation: CASSPPSNTIYF.

The V and J genes are TRBV5-6 and TRBJ1-1; D perhaps matches TRBD1 (5 bases). This CDR3 has 14 amino acids. From germline, CDR1 is SGHDT and CDR2 YYEEEE. V was shortened by 5 bases and J by 0 bases, with 11 bases between the two germline ends. DNA of the CDR3: TGTGCCAGCAGGACCGACAGCGTGAACACTGAAGCTTTCTTT. As protein: CASRTDSVNTEAFF.

The chain couples TRBV27 to TRBJ2-7; 9 nucleotides match TRBD1. V lost 1 base, J lost 3 bases, and 7 bases stayed unmatched. The CDR3 sequence is 16 residues long. Per germline, CDR1 MNHEY and CDR2 SMNVEV (reference sequence). As DNA, the CDR3 is TGTGCCAGCAGTTTATTATTTGGACAGGGGATCTACGAGCAGTACTTC. This translates into CASSLLFGQGIYEQYF.

V usage is TRBV7-2 and J usage is TRBJ1-1; 7 bases fit TRBD1. The CDR3 spans 15 residues. Unmatched junction bases numbered 5, after V lost 3 bases and J lost 1 base. The V gene's germline CDR1 is SGHTA and CDR2 FQGNSA. CDR3 loop: CASSFHGQANTEAFF. The DNA of the CDR3 is TGTGCCAGCAGCTTCCATGGACAGGCGAACACTGAAGCTTTCTTT.

The gene calls are TRBV18 and TRBJ1-2; D unclear. The CDR3 runs to 17 residues. V dropped 4 bases and J dropped 0 bases, with 18 bases sitting between them. Germline CDR1 reads KGHSH; CDR2 reads LQKENI. Written as DNA, the CDR3 is TGTGCCAGCTCACTAGAGCCGTCGGGGAGGCCTAACTATGGCTACACCTTC. It specifies CASSLEPSGRPNYGYTF.